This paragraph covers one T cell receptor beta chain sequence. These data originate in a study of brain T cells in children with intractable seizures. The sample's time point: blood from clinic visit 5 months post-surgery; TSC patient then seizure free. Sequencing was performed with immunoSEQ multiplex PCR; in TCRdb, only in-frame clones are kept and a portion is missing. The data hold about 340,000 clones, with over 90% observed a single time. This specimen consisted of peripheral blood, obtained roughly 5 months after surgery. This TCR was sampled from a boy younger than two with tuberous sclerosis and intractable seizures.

CDR3 loop: CAWEQGGFTEAFF. Written as DNA, the CDR3 is TGTGCCTGGGAACAGGGGGGGTTTACTGAAGCTTTCTTT. The genes are TRBV30 and TRBJ1-1, with 8 bases that match TRBD1. J was trimmed by 5 bases and V by 5 bases; bases with no gene match: 7. This CDR3 region has 13 residues. Germline values: CDR1 GTSNPN, CDR2 SVGIG (reference sequence).